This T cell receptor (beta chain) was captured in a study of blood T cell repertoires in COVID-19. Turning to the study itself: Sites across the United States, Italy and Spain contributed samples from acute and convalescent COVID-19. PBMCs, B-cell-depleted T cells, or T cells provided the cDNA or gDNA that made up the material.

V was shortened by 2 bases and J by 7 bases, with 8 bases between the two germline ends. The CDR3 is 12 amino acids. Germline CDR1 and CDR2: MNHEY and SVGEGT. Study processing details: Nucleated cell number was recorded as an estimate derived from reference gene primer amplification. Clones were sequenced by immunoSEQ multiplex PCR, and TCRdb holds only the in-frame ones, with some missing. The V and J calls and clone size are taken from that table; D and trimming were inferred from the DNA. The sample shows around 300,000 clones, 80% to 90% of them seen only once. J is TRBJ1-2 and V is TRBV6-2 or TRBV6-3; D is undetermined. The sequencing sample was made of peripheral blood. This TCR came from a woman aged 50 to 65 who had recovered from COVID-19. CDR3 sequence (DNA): TGTGCCAGCAGTTACAGTAGTGTTGGCTACACCTTC. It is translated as CASSYSSVGYTF.